These 21 T cell receptor beta chains were all obtained from the same sample, sequenced in a study of blood T cell repertoires in COVID-19. Profiling relied on immunoSEQ multiplex PCR, and the TCRdb table lists in-frame clones only, not all of them. Of about 180,000 clones in the sample, 70% to 85% are singletons; the top ten hold 12% to 15%. The sample taken for sequencing was PBMCs or T cells enriched from blood (not recorded which). The receptor source for this set is a man aged 50-60 years who had recovered from COVID-19.

J is TRBJ2-2 and V is TRBV6-6; 8 bases line up with TRBD1. The CDR3 consists of 16 residues. Germline lookup yields CDR1 MNHNY and CDR2 SVGAGI (reference sequence). V lost 0 bases to trimming and J lost 4 bases; unmatched junction nucleotides: 4. Here the CDR3 DNA reads TGTGCCAGCAGTTACTCTTCCGACAGGGGCACCGGGGAGCTGTTTTTT. Translation: CASSYSSDRGTGELFF.

This clone was recorded once. The V call is TRBV5-1, the J call TRBJ1-2; D perhaps matches TRBD1 (6 bases). V was clipped by 4 bases and J by 3 bases, with 13 bases between them. The CDR3 is 14 amino acids. From germline, CDR1 is SGHRS and CDR2 YFSETQ. CDR3 sequence: CASSNQGSDYGYTF. Written as DNA, the CDR3 is TGCGCCAGCAGCAATCAGGGGAGCGACTATGGCTACACCTTC.

The rearrangement uses TRBV7-8 and TRBJ2-1; TRBD2 aligns across 11 bases. CDR1 SGHVS and CDR2 FQNEAQ come from the germline V gene. V was clipped by 0 bases and J by 12 bases; unmatched bases: 7. This CDR3 comprises 15 residues. DNA of the CDR3: TGTGCCAGCAGCTTAGCAAACGTAGCGGGGGGGCTGCAGTTCTTC. This sequence encodes CASSLANVAGGLQFF.

The J gene is TRBJ1-3, the V gene TRBV5-1; the D gene is possibly TRBD1 (6 bases). Trimming removed 4 bases from V and 1 base from J, with 18 bases in between. The V gene's germline CDR1 is SGHRS and CDR2 YFSETQ. The CDR3 runs 17 residues. DNA of the CDR3: TGCGCCAGCAGCCCGGCCGGGGGGGCCGGGTCTGGAAACACCATATATTTT. It specifies CASSPAGGAGSGNTIYF.

The CDR3 sequence: CASSQDHSGYQNIQYF. As DNA, the CDR3 is TGCGCCAGCAGCCAAGATCATTCAGGGTACCAAAACATTCAGTACTTC. This chain connects TRBV4-1 to TRBJ2-4, with D maybe TRBD1 (5 bases). Germline lookup yields CDR1 MGHRA and CDR2 YSYEKL. This CDR3 is built from 16 residues. The germline V and J ends were trimmed by 0 bases and 5 bases, with 14 bases remaining between them.

The rearrangement uses TRBV14 and TRBJ1-2; D uncertain. Germline values: CDR1 SGHDN, CDR2 FVKESK. The CDR3 has 12 amino acids. V lost 1 base and J 8 bases, leaving 8 bases between the germline ends. CDR3 protein: CASSQVAGGYTF. DNA for the CDR3: TGTGCCAGCAGCCAAGTAGCGGGCGGCTACACCTTC.

The chain combines TRBV3-1 (or the pseudogene TRBV3-2) with TRBJ1-1; 9 bases fit TRBD1. Losses at the gene ends were 4 bases for V and 6 bases for J; bases not matched to a gene: 6. Germline V CDR1 and CDR2: LGHDT, YNNKEL (reference sequence). This CDR3 is built from 14 residues. The CDR3 DNA follows: TGTGCCAGCAGCCCGCGGGACAGGGTCCCTGAAGCTTTCTTT. Encoded protein: CASSPRDRVPEAFF.

The rearrangement uses TRBV14 and TRBJ1-2; D is unresolved. Between the trimmed V and J ends, which lost 1 base and 7 bases, there was a span of 10 bases. Germline loops: CDR1 SGHDN, CDR2 FVKESK. CDR3 size: 13 residues. The DNA for the CDR3 is TGTGCCAGCAGCCAAGCTCCGCGGTTTGGCTACACCTTC. This gives the protein CASSQAPRFGYTF.

The V gene is TRBV28, the J gene TRBJ2-1; D might be TRBD1 (8 bases). Germline values: CDR1 MDHEN, CDR2 SYDVKM. V lost 7 bases to trimming and J lost 1 base, with 11 bases between them. CDR3 length equals 14 residues. The CDR3 region has the DNA TGTGCCAGCAACAGGGGGGGATCCTACAATGAGCAGTTCTTC. This translates into CASNRGGSYNEQFF. The whole variable domain, remainder taken from reference TRBV28 and TRBJ2-1, is DVKVTQSSRYLVKRTGEKVFLECVQDMDHENMFWYRQDPGLGLRLIYFSYDVKMKEKGDIPEGYSVSREKKERFSLILESASTNQTSMYLCASNRGGSYNEQFFGPGTRLTVL.

The rearrangement uses TRBV24-1 and TRBJ1-1; D uncertain. The CDR3 loop spans 13 amino acids. Per the germline V gene, CDR1 is KGHDR and CDR2 is SFDVKD. Deletions cut 9 bases from V and 1 base from J, with 11 bases between. The chain's CDR3 is CATPPPGNTEAFF. Here the CDR3 DNA reads TGTGCCACCCCTCCGCCGGGGAACACTGAAGCTTTCTTT.

The chain employs TRBV6-4 and TRBJ1-1; D unresolved. The V gene's germline CDR1 is MRHNA and CDR2 SNTAGT. The V gene lost 2 bases and the J gene lost 0 bases, with 4 bases spanning the gap. CDR3 length: 13 residues. The CDR3 nucleotides are TGTGCCAGCAGTGACCAATTGAACACTGAAGCTTTCTTT. Amino acid sequence: CASSDQLNTEAFF.

This chain connects TRBV27 to TRBJ1-6; 7 bases map to TRBD1. V lost 4 bases to trimming and J lost 7 bases; unmatched junction nucleotides: 7. This CDR3 spans 15 amino acids. Germline V lookup: CDR1 MNHEY, CDR2 SMNVEV (reference sequence). The chain's CDR3 is CASSSGTVRNSPLHF. The CDR3 bases are TGTGCCAGCAGTTCAGGGACAGTGAGAAATTCACCCCTCCACTTT.

J is TRBJ2-7 and V is TRBV7-6; 8 positions match TRBD1. The V segment lost 2 bases and the J segment 3 bases; nucleotides outside the gene matches: 6. Germline V gene sequence: CDR1 SGHVS, CDR2 FNYEAQ. The CDR3 is 15 residues long. CDR3 bases: TGTGCCAGCAGCTTAACCATGGACAGGGTCTACGAGCAGTACTTC. This sequence encodes CASSLTMDRVYEQYF.

The chain employs TRBV14 and TRBJ1-6; TRBD1 matches at 9 bases. Germline V gene lookup returns CDR1 SGHDN and CDR2 FVKESK. V trimming: 1 base; J trimming: 11 bases; junction bases outside the gene matches: 9. CDR3 size: 16 residues. In nucleotides, the CDR3 is TGTGCCAGCAGCCAAGTCGGGACAGGGATTTTTGCACCCCTCCACTTT. This gives the protein CASSQVGTGIFAPLHF.

This chain links TRBV6-1 with TRBJ1-2; 7 positions match TRBD1. The germline CDR1 and CDR2 sequences are MNHNS and SASEGT. The CDR3 is 15 amino acids. Unmatched junction bases numbered 3, after V lost 0 bases and J lost 2 bases. Written as DNA, the CDR3 is TGTGCCAGCAGTGAAGCGGGGACAGCAAACTATGGCTACACCTTC. Translated: CASSEAGTANYGYTF.

The chain links TRBV6-2 or TRBV6-3 to TRBJ2-5; 9 bases are a match to TRBD2. The CDR3 is made up of 17 amino acids. The junction had 7 bases not matched to a gene; V was cut back by 0 bases and J by 2 bases. Germline loops: CDR1 MNHEY, CDR2 SVGEGT. CDR3: CASSYSAGLALQETQYF. The DNA for the CDR3 is TGTGCCAGCAGTTACTCGGCGGGACTAGCTTTACAAGAGACCCAGTACTTC.

The V and J genes are TRBV5-4 and TRBJ1-6, with D possibly matching TRBD1 (5 bases). The CDR3 is made up of 15 amino acids. Per germline, CDR1 SGHNT and CDR2 YYREEE (reference sequence). Trimming shortened V by 0 bases and J by 7 bases, and 11 bases separated the two germline ends. The CDR3 DNA follows: TGTGCCAGCAGCTTGGGGGCCCCAGGGAATTCACCCCTCCACTTT. It yields the protein CASSLGAPGNSPLHF.

The rearrangement links TRBV5-6 to TRBJ2-7; TRBD2 agrees at 8 bases. V was pared by 4 bases and J by 3 bases, with 6 bases of the junction left unmatched. CDR3 length: 14 residues. In germline, CDR1 is SGHDT, CDR2 YYEEEE. The CDR3 loop reads CASSRGRGDYEQYF. The CDR3 coding sequence is TGTGCCAGCAGCCGGGGGCGGGGGGACTACGAGCAGTACTTC.

The chain has TRBV6-5 and TRBJ2-7; 11 bases are shared with TRBD1. The CDR3 loop spans 14 amino acids. J lost 6 bases, V lost 6 bases, and 7 bases had no gene match. Germline V gives CDR1 MNHEY, CDR2 SVGAGI. The CDR3 here is CASSIGTGGGEQYF. The CDR3 nucleotides are TGTGCCAGCAGCATCGGGACAGGGGGTGGCGAGCAGTACTTC.

This clone was observed once. This chain connects TRBV7-6 to TRBJ1-6; 9 bases fit TRBD1. Germline V gives CDR1 SGHVS, CDR2 FNYEAQ. The CDR3 consists of 17 residues. With V trimmed by 0 bases and J by 10 bases, 10 bases remained unmatched. In DNA form, the CDR3 reads TGTGCCAGCAGCTTAGCACCTGGACAGGGGTTAAGCTCACCCCTCCACTTT. It encodes CASSLAPGQGLSSPLHF.

The chain couples TRBV4-2 to TRBJ2-2; the D gene is possibly TRBD2 (5 bases). Germline V CDR1 and CDR2: LGHNA, YNFKEQ. V gave up 5 bases and J gave up 5 bases, with 18 bases separating them. The CDR3 has 16 amino acids. The CDR3 sequence is CASSSDRDLGTGELFF. The CDR3 coding sequence is TGTGCCAGCAGCTCCGACCGGGATCTCGGAACCGGGGAGCTGTTTTTT.